This T cell receptor (beta chain) was observed in a study of T cells in localized non-small cell lung cancer. This table comes from immunoSEQ multiplex PCR, and its TCRdb copy is limited to in-frame clones, with some not included. The sample lists tens of thousands of clones; 70% to 90% were seen once. Study results and caveats: Heterogeneity stays possible, as sequencing covered only one tumor region. Adjacent lung exhibited a median of about 56 among the 100 most abundant tumor clones.

Germline lookup yields CDR1 SGHRS and CDR2 YFSETQ. The CDR3 length is 13 residues. Trimming cost V 5 bases and J 4 bases, with 11 bases left between them. To note about this clone: The antigen remains undetermined.

The J gene is TRBJ2-3, the V gene TRBV5-1; D call uncertain. Sequenced material: peripheral blood, taken before any cancer treatment. The sequence came from a woman aged 35 to 70 with stage I squamous cell lung carcinoma. The DNA for the CDR3 is TGCGCCAGCAGGGTGGGAAGCCCAGATACGCAGTATTTT. This codes for CASRVGSPDTQYF.